This TCR beta chain was recovered during a study of blood T cell repertoires in COVID-19. In the original processing: Estimation of nucleated cell counts relied on the amplification of reference gene primers. Assay: immunoSEQ multiplex PCR; the TCRdb copy retains only in-frame clones and omits some. V, J and clone size derive from that table, while D and trimming were established from the DNA sequence. Of 300,000 to 400,000 clones in the sample, about 89% were seen once. Participants' reported clinical history set cohort assignment. The study counted Cohort 3 donors as recovered given two negative PCRs, clearance, or symptom resolution. Per the germline V gene, CDR1 is MDHEN and CDR2 is SYDVKM. The CDR3 runs to 12 residues. V gave up 4 bases and J gave up 11 bases, with 13 bases separating them.

V gene TRBV28 combines with J gene TRBJ2-3, with a possible D match to TRBD1 (5 bases). Sample: PBMCs or T cells enriched from blood (not recorded which). This sequence was found in a man between 60 and 70 years old who had recovered from COVID-19. Here the CDR3 reads CASSSWTLMQYF. The CDR3 DNA follows: TGTGCCAGCAGTTCTTGGACATTGATGCAGTATTTT.